This is a list of T cell receptor beta chains from one sample in a study of blood T cell repertoires in COVID-19. The method was immunoSEQ multiplex PCR; TCRdb's version includes in-frame clones alone and lacks a portion of them. The table has over 100,000 clones, 60% to 75% seen once. The sequenced sample was peripheral blood. These receptor sequences come from a woman aged 65 to 85 with acute or convalescent COVID-19. CDR3s include the opening cysteine and the closing phenylalanine or tryptophan. Each record gives: J gene, V gene, clone size, D gene, CDR3 protein, CDR3 DNA. A D gene is named only where the DNA matches it firmly. For some rows the clone size is stated as once, few or many, or as a class when expanded; others skip it.

TRBJ1-2	TRBV19	NA	NA	CATRAGEGYTF	TGTGCCACCCGGGCAGGGGAGGGCTACACCTTC
TRBJ1-2	TRBV29-1	NA	TRBD1	CSVEVGQGVGGYTF	TGCAGCGTTGAAGTTGGTCAGGGGGTGGGTGGCTACACCTTC
TRBJ1-2	TRBV29-1	once	NA	CSVGALRQLYGYTF	TGCAGCGTTGGCGCTTTAAGACAGCTCTATGGCTACACCTTC
TRBJ1-6	TRBV3-1/TRBV3-2	once	TRBD1	CASSQDGQGGGSPLHF	TGTGCCAGCAGCCAAGATGGACAGGGAGGTGGTTCACCCCTCCACTTT
TRBJ1-2	TRBV5-5	few	NA	CASSAWAANYGYTF	TGTGCCAGCAGCGCCTGGGCAGCTAACTATGGCTACACCTTC
TRBJ1-3	TRBV2	NA	TRBD1	CATSQGARDTIYF	TGTGCCACCTCGCAGGGGGCGAGGGACACCATATATTTT
TRBJ2-4	TRBV7-2	once	TRBD2	CASSLAPAGGAKNIQYF	TGTGCCAGCAGCTTAGCCCCAGCGGGGGGGGCCAAAAACATTCAGTACTTC
TRBJ1-1	TRBV30	NA	NA	CAWSVLGALGAFF	TGTGCCTGGAGTGTACTTGGGGCCCTCGGGGCTTTCTTT
TRBJ1-1	TRBV19	NA	TRBD1	CASRRDRGTMNTEAFF	TGTGCCAGTAGGCGGGACAGGGGGACAATGAACACTGAAGCTTTCTTT
TRBJ2-5	TRBV5-4	NA	NA	CASSFRGARQTQYF	TGTGCCAGCAGCTTCAGGGGGGCGCGACAGACCCAGTACTTC
TRBJ1-4	TRBV29-1	NA	NA	CSVVLQGTNEKLFF	TGCAGCGTAGTACTTCAGGGAACTAATGAAAAACTGTTTTTT
TRBJ1-2	TRBV9	NA	NA	CASSVEGGRKVRFYYGYTF	TGTGCCAGCAGCGTTGAGGGGGGGCGTAAAGTTCGGTTTTACTATGGCTACACCTTC
TRBJ2-3	TRBV11-2	NA	NA	CASSFPRLGGPDTQYF	TGTGCCAGCAGCTTCCCACGATTAGGGGGTCCGGATACGCAGTATTTT
TRBJ2-5	TRBV3-1/TRBV3-2	NA	NA	CASSHGHRETQYF	TGTGCCAGCAGCCACGGACACAGAGAGACCCAGTACTTC
TRBJ2-2	TRBV10-2	NA	NA	CASSEHRTNTGELFF	TGCGCCAGCAGTGAACACAGGACGAACACCGGGGAGCTGTTTTTT